A single TCR beta chain is shown here with its context. A few counts support this clone. Its antigen is currently not known. One base away there is no much larger clone; base qualities are not given. The same CDR3 arises from other DNA sequences in this sample as well. Libraries were built with the immunoSEQ multiplex PCR assay. Using reverse primers that targeted J gene segments together with forward primers that targeted V gene segments, the TR loci were amplified in a multiplexed PCR. The Illumina HiSeq System was used to sequence the amplified CDR3 regions. In the original analysis: Closely related reads were merged with a nearest-neighbour algorithm so that PCR and sequencing errors were removed and data were collapsed into unique sequences. Repertoires were summarised by clonality and by T cell density, defined as TR molecules per amount of genomic DNA input. CDR3 amino acid sequences present in at least 80% of unsorted samples were defined as public TRs, and these public TRs were then tested for differential abundance between coeliac and control samples. Kruskal-Wallis tests followed by Dunn post-tests were used to test for differences in clonality and density between disease groups. What TCRdb holds here is the immuneACCESS table cut down to in-frame rearrangements. Part of the clones is not present; checked against another copy, under half of the missing clones reflect an unresolved V gene, and the others are unexplained. V, J and clone size are those of that table, while D and trimming were read from the DNA. The sample includes around 4,100 clones, with roughly two thirds observed a single time. Together, the top ten hold around 15% of the sample.

The data are from a study of coeliac disease (dated by TCRdb to 2022 to 2024). Notes on the research overall: Coeliac patients were categorised as having newly diagnosed active disease, refractory coeliac disease type I, or disease controlled by a gluten-free diet. The study was aimed at characterising TR repertoires of small intestinal T cells in active, refractory type I and gluten-free-diet-treated coeliac disease. Samples from 30 or so subjects were successfully TRB sequenced, and these included more than 20 paired samples of bulk unsorted intraepithelial and lamina propria cells. Because high-resolution HLA typing was not available, biased TRBV7-2 usage was examined as a proof of principle. Of the 30 or so patients in the full study, around 22 had coeliac disease confirmed by serology and 8 were controls with non-small intestinal disorders. Next-generation sequencing of rearranged TRB and TRG CDR3 regions was used on small intestinal lymphocyte fractions taken from coeliac and non-coeliac patients.

Cells were frozen in aliquots of some 500,000 in DMSO/FBS in liquid nitrogen, and a single aliquot from each fraction was used for sequencing. Every one of the 30 study patients had an endoscopy and a small intestinal biopsy. Intraepithelial cells were released by stirring biopsies for one hour at 37°C in RPMI containing EGTA, MgCl2 and 1% FBS. Genomic DNA was extracted from frozen unsorted cell fractions using the Qiagen DNeasy blood extraction kit. Results the study describes overall, beyond this receptor: TRB and TRG repertoires of active coeliac intraepithelial and lamina propria samples showed lower clonality than controls, suggesting recruitment of diverse T cells. The authors judged the approach to be unsuitable for unbiased detection of gliadin-specific T cells, because gliadin-specific T cells are scarce and rarely shared between patients. TRB repertoires were mostly private, with most amino acid sequences found in only one sample, and V-gene usage showed no significant difference between disease groups. The separation of intraepithelial from lamina propria cells did not yield high-purity fractions, so cross-contamination between compartments was possible.

Including cysteine and phenylalanine, the CDR3 has 13 amino acids. The entry retains the CDR3 DNA only, 39 bases that are in frame from base 1. CDR1 KGHSH and CDR2 LQKENI are derived from the germline V gene. V is clipped by 6 bases and J by 3 bases, and the sequence between their germline boundaries is 11 bases long. The sequenced material came from intraepithelial lymphocytes from the gut. Interpreted using the paper, the cell subset or site label stands for: intraepithelial cell (IEC) fraction of small intestinal biopsy. The sequence was collected from a woman younger than 30 with active celiac disease. The receptor chain draws on TRBV18 and TRBJ1-2; a tentative D match to TRBD1 spans 5 bases. The DNA reads as follows: TGTGCCAGCTCCCCGGGGGGGGACTATGGCTACACCTTC. Translated, this is CASSPGGDYGYTF.